Listed below are T cell receptor beta chains from one sample, sequenced in a study of beta chain features in type 1 diabetes. Profiled with immunoSEQ multiplex PCR; TCRdb holds only in-frame clones, not every one. Of 38,000 or so clones listed, 50% to 75% are singletons. Sequences were obtained from Tregs from blood. Receptor source: a woman under 40 in good health. Both conserved end residues are part of each CDR3. The D gene is left open where the match is weak. Size values are once, few and many counts, or a class for expanded clones, and some rows have none.

>TRBD1|TRBJ2-1|TRBV5-4|few
CASSRQGAPNEQFF
TGTGCCAGCAGTCGACAGGGGGCGCCCAATGAGCAGTTCTTC
>-|TRBJ1-1|TRBV21-1|once
CASSKEGGEEGGEAFF
TGTGCCAGCAGCAAAGAGGGGGGGGAGGAAGGTGGGGAAGCTTTCTTT
>TRBD1|TRBJ1-2|TRBV4-3|-
CASSGGTGRYGYTF
TGCGCCAGCAGCGGGGGGACAGGGCGGTATGGCTACACCTTC
>-|TRBJ1-4|TRBV30|-
CAWTHQEKLFF
TGTGCCTGGACTCACCAGGAAAAACTGTTTTTT
>-|TRBJ2-1|TRBV5-1|-
CASSPLRQAGNEQFF
TGCGCCAGCAGCCCACTGCGACAGGCCGGCAATGAGCAGTTCTTC
>TRBD2|TRBJ2-3|TRBV7-2|-
CASSRLAGPDTQYF
TGTGCCAGCAGCCGACTAGCGGGTCCGGATACGCAGTATTTT
>-|TRBJ2-1|TRBV5-1|once
CASSLPNPSSGNEQFF
TGCGCCAGCAGCTTGCCGAACCCTAGCAGCGGCAATGAGCAGTTCTTC
>-|TRBJ1-4|TRBV28|-
CASSLYWTVRNEKLFF
TGTGCCAGCAGTTTATATTGGACAGTGAGAAATGAAAAACTGTTTTTT
>TRBD1|TRBJ1-6|TRBV7-6|-
CASSLEGQGSSPLHF
TGTGCCAGCAGCTTAGAGGGACAGGGTTCTTCACCCCTCCACTTT
>TRBD1|TRBJ1-1|TRBV6-1|-
CASTPGQANTEAFF
TGTGCCAGCACTCCGGGACAGGCGAACACTGAAGCTTTCTTT
>TRBD2|TRBJ2-1|TRBV9|-
CASSRLAGTYNEQFF
TGTGCCAGCAGCAGACTAGCGGGAACGTACAATGAGCAGTTCTTC
>TRBD1|TRBJ1-1|TRBV6-5|once
CASYPGAGGLAFF
TGTGCCAGCTACCCCGGGGCAGGGGGTCTGGCTTTCTTT
>-|TRBJ2-7|TRBV18|-
CASSPQAESSYEQYF
TGTGCCAGCTCACCTCAAGCGGAAAGCTCCTACGAGCAGTACTTC
>TRBD2|TRBJ2-7|TRBV28|-
CASSSGGGSRDEQYF
TGTGCCAGCAGTTCCGGCGGGGGTTCCAGGGACGAGCAGTACTTC
>-|TRBJ2-6|TRBV5-5|-
CASSFGLSGANVLTF
TGTGCCAGCAGCTTTGGGCTCTCTGGGGCCAACGTCCTGACTTTC
>-|TRBJ2-6|TRBV25-1|-
CASSPTVGRNSGANVLTF
TGTGCCAGCAGCCCGACGGTGGGGCGGAACTCTGGGGCCAACGTCCTGACTTTC
>TRBD1|TRBJ2-1|TRBV30|-
CAWSVDRDSPANEQFF
TGTGCCTGGAGTGTTGATCGGGACAGCCCGGCCAATGAGCAGTTCTTC
>TRBD1|TRBJ1-1|TRBV7-2|-
CASSPRTGGSTEAFF
TGTGCCAGCAGCCCCCGGACAGGGGGGAGCACTGAAGCTTTCTTT
>TRBD1|TRBJ2-1|TRBV9|-
CASSTRDRVSYNEQFF
TGTGCCAGCAGCACTCGTGACAGGGTTTCCTACAATGAGCAGTTCTTC
>-|TRBJ2-5|TRBV28|once
CASQRAGAETQYF
TGTGCCAGCCAAAGGGCAGGGGCAGAGACCCAGTACTTC
>-|TRBJ1-5|TRBV5-1|-
CASSFSGHEGQPQHF
TGCGCCAGCAGCTTTTCGGGACACGAAGGGCAGCCCCAGCATTTT
>-|TRBJ2-5|TRBV4-2|-
CASSRTRGGISGETQYF
TGTGCCAGCAGCCGAACAAGGGGCGGGATATCAGGAGAGACCCAGTACTTC
>-|TRBJ2-5|TRBV6-6|once
CASSYRGNQETQYF
TGTGCCAGCAGTTACAGGGGGAACCAAGAGACCCAGTACTTC
>-|TRBJ2-1|TRBV4-1|-
CASSLTWYNEQFF
TGCGCCAGCAGCCTTACTTGGTACAATGAGCAGTTCTTC
>TRBD1|TRBJ2-2|TRBV18|-
CASSPQQGTGNTGELFF
TGTGCCAGCTCACCACAACAGGGGACGGGGAACACCGGGGAGCTGTTTTTT
>TRBD1|TRBJ1-4|TRBV25-1|medium-sized
CASMGQVEKLFF
TGTGCCAGCATGGGACAGGTCGAAAAACTGTTTTTT
>TRBD2|TRBJ2-7|TRBV6-6|-
CASRMGLAHSYEQYF
TGTGCCAGCAGGATGGGACTAGCGCACTCCTACGAGCAGTACTTC
>-|TRBJ2-1|TRBV5-4|-
CASSLLREEDDEQLF
TGTGCCAGCAGCTTGTTAAGGGAGGAAGACGATGAGCAGCTCTTC
>-|TRBJ1-5|TRBV7-2|-
CASSLTGQPQHF
TGTGCCAGCAGCTTAACAGGTCAGCCCCAGCATTTT
>TRBD2|TRBJ2-7|TRBV7-8|-
CASSSTSGNYEQYF
TGTGCCAGCAGCTCGACTAGCGGGAACTACGAGCAGTACTTC
>-|TRBJ2-7|TRBV5-6|once
CASSLGGIAYEQYF
TGTGCCAGCAGCTTGGGAGGGATAGCCTACGAGCAGTACTTC
>-|TRBJ2-3|TRBV7-9|few
CASSPPLGVIQDTQYF
TGTGCCAGCAGCCCACCCCTCGGGGTGATCCAAGATACGCAGTATTTT
>TRBD1|TRBJ1-2|TRBV30|-
CAWSVGQGIYGYTF
TGTGCCTGGAGTGTCGGACAGGGAATCTATGGCTACACCTTC
>TRBD2|TRBJ2-2|TRBV7-3|-
CASSLGGRGTGELFF
TGTGCCAGCAGCTTAGGCGGGAGGGGAACCGGGGAGCTGTTTTTT
>-|TRBJ2-5|TRBV29-1|-
CSVGPGYQETQYF
TGCAGCGTTGGCCCAGGGTATCAAGAGACCCAGTACTTC
>TRBD1|TRBJ1-1|TRBV5-1|-
CASSLGQGARRMNTEAFF
TGCGCCAGCAGCTTGGGACAGGGGGCGAGGAGGATGAACACTGAAGCTTTCTTT
>-|TRBJ2-1|TRBV7-9|-
CASSLGLGRRTRNEQFF
TGTGCCAGCAGCTTAGGGTTGGGGCGGCGGACCCGCAATGAGCAGTTCTTC
>-|TRBJ1-5|TRBV29-1|-
CSVEVAPGGNQPQHF
TGCAGCGTTGAAGTGGCACCGGGCGGGAATCAGCCCCAGCATTTT
>-|TRBJ2-6|TRBV27|few
CASSRGIGKSGANVLTF
TGTGCCAGCAGCCGAGGGATAGGGAAATCTGGGGCCAACGTCCTGACTTTC
>-|TRBJ1-2|TRBV30|-
CAWSNRVGYTF
TGTGCCTGGAGTAACAGGGTTGGCTACACCTTC
>-|TRBJ2-7|TRBV7-2|once
CASSVAASDSYEQYF
TGTGCCAGCAGCGTGGCGGCTAGCGACTCCTACGAGCAGTACTTC
>TRBD2|TRBJ2-7|TRBV30|few
CAWSGRTAGGLEQYF
TGTGCCTGGAGCGGCAGGACAGCGGGAGGACTCGAGCAGTACTTC
>TRBD1|TRBJ1-5|TRBV19|-
CATSGQGHQPQHF
TGTGCCACTTCGGGACAGGGACATCAGCCCCAGCATTTT
>TRBD1|TRBJ2-7|TRBV28|-
CASSSGGQGRNEQYF
TGTGCCAGCAGTTCGGGGGGACAGGGTCGCAACGAGCAGTACTTC
>-|TRBJ2-7|TRBV6-6|-
CASSYGGEQYF
TGTGCCAGCAGTTACGGAGGGGAGCAGTACTTC
>-|TRBJ2-3|TRBV4-1|-
CASSQDHEEASTDTQYF
TGCGCCAGCAGCCAAGATCACGAGGAAGCTAGCACAGATACGCAGTATTTT
>-|TRBJ1-2|TRBV27|-
CASSLTGTYGYTF
TGTGCCAGCAGTTTAACAGGGACCTATGGCTACACCTTC
>-|TRBJ2-1|TRBV4-3|-
CASSQNRVNEQFF
TGCGCCAGCAGCCAAAATCGTGTCAATGAGCAGTTCTTC
>-|TRBJ1-5|TRBV5-1|-
CASSLSGYSNQPQHF
TGCGCCAGCAGCTTGTCCGGTTATAGCAATCAGCCCCAGCATTTT